These T cell receptor beta chains were read from a single sample in a study of early T cells in non-severe SARS-CoV-2 infection. Via MiXCR, TCRdb re-called the 5' RACE reads, giving one row per CDR3 protein. The sample lists approximately 64,000 distinct CDR3 sequences; 20% to 25% were seen once. The sequencing here drew on whole blood, taken at baseline. These receptor sequences come from an adult who was a healthcare worker with PCR-confirmed SARS-CoV-2 infection or an uninfected control (not recorded which). Each CDR3 is given without its conserved first and last residue.

TRBV4-1	ASSQEEGWTEAF
TRBV4-1	ASSQRDSLESYNEQF
TRBV2	ASPGGAFNYGYT
TRBV6-1	ASTPQGTSSPLH
TRBV18	ASSPESDTYEQY
TRBV12-3/TRBV12-4	ASSRQAFVSEAF
TRBV7-9	ASSRNGLELF
TRBV10-3	ATRAGSDTQY
TRBV7-2	ASSFLGTSGYNEQF
TRBV12-3/TRBV12-4	ASSPDRPDYGYT
TRBV3-1	ASRRTGEDYGYT
TRBV9	ASSVLGSGPGDTQY
TRBV6-6	ASSGGSYNEQF
TRBV27	ASSLLGQGGGYGYT
TRBV12-3/TRBV12-4	ASSFRSTEAF
TRBV27	ASSLGLAGYEQY
TRBV12-3/TRBV12-4	ASSGAGSVNTQY
TRBV20-1	SASPIRDVQTGELF
TRBV30	AWGGRSDTQY
TRBV7-9	ASSLASGQRDTQY
TRBV6-6	ASTLTGGRSGANVLT
TRBV12-3/TRBV12-4	ASSNGNGYT
TRBV6-6	ASSWDNVGYEQY
TRBV7-2	ASSFTGTGTIREKLF